These 27 T cell receptor beta chains came from one sample sequenced in a study of radiotherapy plus CTLA-4 blockade in lung cancer. Generated by immunoSEQ multiplex PCR, the TCRdb table keeps only in-frame clones and is missing some. The sample includes about 32,000 clones, 60% to 75% of them seen just once. The sequencing here drew on peripheral blood, taken from a patient treated with radiotherapy plus ipilimumab. These receptors came from a human donor with non-small cell lung cancer who had stable disease on radiotherapy plus ipilimumab.

The sample holds a few counts of this clone. This chain links TRBV16 with TRBJ1-3; D gene unclear. The CDR3 is 11 residues long. Trimming pared 4 bases from V and 4 bases from J, leaving 2 bases between. The germline gives CDR1 KGHSY, CDR2 FQNENV. The CDR3: CASSLGNTIYF. The CDR3 nucleotides are TGTGCCAGCAGCCTAGGAAACACCATATATTTT.

J is TRBJ1-2 and V is TRBV4-1; D is unclear. Germline CDR1 is MGHRA and CDR2 is YSYEKL. Trimming left V 1 base short and J 2 bases short, with 11 bases between. The CDR3 totals 15 residues. This CDR3 reads CASSQGTAANYGYTF. The CDR3 bases are TGCGCCAGCAGCCAAGGTACAGCGGCCAACTATGGCTACACCTTC.

The V call is TRBV4-2, the J call TRBJ2-7; TRBD2 matches at 9 bases. V gave up 4 bases and J gave up 3 bases; unmatched junction bases: 7. The CDR3 has 15 residues. Germline CDR1 is LGHNA and CDR2 is YNFKEQ. The CDR3 DNA follows: TGTGCCAGCAGCCCTAAGACTAGCGGACTCTACGAGCAGTACTTC. Protein sequence: CASSPKTSGLYEQYF.

V is TRBV11-3 and J is TRBJ2-1; D not resolved. The length of the CDR3 is 14 residues. The V gene lost 4 bases and the J gene lost 6 bases, with 13 bases spanning the gap. Germline values: CDR1 SGHNT, CDR2 YENEEA. The CDR3 DNA is TGTGCCAGCAGCTCTATCACCGTGGGCAATGAGCAGTTCTTC. As protein: CASSSITVGNEQFF.

The chain employs TRBV6-1 and TRBJ2-5; 7 bases align to TRBD1. The V and J ends lost 7 bases and 5 bases, in that order; junction bases with no gene match: 10. Germline V lookup: CDR1 MNHNS, CDR2 SASEGT. This CDR3 region has 14 residues. CDR3 sequence: CASNRGGLGETQYF. CDR3 DNA sequence: TGTGCCAGCAACAGAGGGGGCCTGGGGGAGACCCAGTACTTC.

J is TRBJ2-1 and V is TRBV6-6, with 12 bases matching TRBD1. The V segment lost 6 bases and the J segment 8 bases; nucleotides outside the gene matches: 11. The germline gives CDR1 MNHNY, CDR2 SVGAGI (reference sequence). CDR3 length: 16 residues. CDR3 in DNA: TGTGCCAGCAGGCCCCGGGACAGGGGGCAAGTTGATGAGCAGTTCTTC. This codes for CASRPRDRGQVDEQFF.

This clone was detected a few times. The V gene is TRBV21-1, the J gene TRBJ2-7. TRBV21-1 is a pseudogene locus. The CDR3 runs 16 residues. CDR3 sequence reads: CASSVRGPTGSYEQYF. The CDR3, as DNA: TGTGCCAGCAGCGTACGGGGGCCCACGGGGTCGTACGAGCAGTACTTC.

Written as DNA, the CDR3 is TGTGCCAGCTCACCACCTCGGACAGCCTCACTAGCCAAAAACATTCAGTACTTC. This encodes CASSPPRTASLAKNIQYF. V usage is TRBV18 and J usage is TRBJ2-4, with a possible D match to TRBD1 (6 bases). This CDR3 has 18 residues. In germline, CDR1 is KGHSH, CDR2 LQKENI. V lost 0 bases and J 0 bases, leaving 15 bases between the germline ends.

The chain uses TRBV10-3 and TRBJ2-5; a possible D gene is TRBD2 (5 bases). The V gene's germline CDR1 is ENHRY and CDR2 SYGVKD. Trimming pared 4 bases from V and 3 bases from J, leaving 6 bases between. This CDR3 has 12 residues. The CDR3 region is CAISGGEETQYF. CDR3 nucleotides: TGTGCCATCAGTGGGGGAGAAGAGACCCAGTACTTC.

A word on this clone: Its ends do not fully match the called genes, so a read error is possible. CDR3 loop: CASSLAGTNQETQYF. For the CDR3, the DNA is TGTGCCAGCAGCCTAGCAGGAACTAACCAAGAGACCCAGTACTTC. The chain combines TRBV7-2 with TRBJ2-5; perhaps TRBD2 as D (5 bases). The CDR3 totals 15 residues. Per the germline V gene, CDR1 is SGHTA and CDR2 is FQGNSA.

This clone turned up a few times. V gene TRBV4-1 combines with J gene TRBJ2-7, with TRBD2 matching 7 bases. The J segment lost 4 bases and the V segment lost 0 bases, leaving 12 bases of the junction unmatched. The CDR3 totals 17 residues. Germline-derived CDR1 and CDR2 are MGHRA and YSYEKL. CDR3 DNA: TGCGCCAGCAGCCAAGAGTCTTTGGCTAGCGGTGGGTACGAGCAGTACTTC. Protein sequence: CASSQESLASGGYEQYF.

The chain couples TRBV28 to TRBJ1-1; D is perhaps TRBD1 (6 bases). The V gene lost 6 bases and the J gene lost 0 bases, with 14 bases spanning the gap. The V gene's germline CDR1 is MDHEN and CDR2 SYDVKM. This CDR3 contains 15 residues. CDR3 in amino acids: CASRGQSALNTEAFF. The DNA for the CDR3 is TGTGCCAGCAGAGGACAGTCGGCCTTGAACACTGAAGCTTTCTTT.

By share of the sample, this clone is medium-sized. The chain recombines TRBV7-2 with TRBJ2-1; the D is unclear. V was clipped by 3 bases and J by 1 base, with 10 bases between them. CDR1 and CDR2 from the germline V gene are SGHTA and FQGNSA. This CDR3 is 15 amino acids long. The CDR3 protein is CASSFRSGSYNEQFF. The CDR3 nucleotides read TGTGCCAGCAGCTTCCGGTCCGGTTCCTACAATGAGCAGTTCTTC.

V is TRBV7-8 and J is TRBJ2-5; tentative D call: TRBD2 (5 bases). Trimming removed 0 bases at V and 2 bases at J, with 16 bases between. CDR1 is SGHVS and CDR2 is FQNEAQ in the germline V gene. This CDR3 comprises 17 residues. The DNA for the CDR3 is TGTGCCAGCAGCTTAGCGATTGGAGGTTCCACGCAAGAGACCCAGTACTTC. Residues: CASSLAIGGSTQETQYF.

J is TRBJ2-5 and V is TRBV2; no clear D. The germline V gene has CDR1 SNHLY and CDR2 FYNNEI. The CDR3 has 12 amino acids. The germline V and J ends were trimmed by 6 bases and 3 bases, with 8 bases remaining between them. The CDR3 DNA follows: TGTGCCAGCAGGGACCAAAAAGAGACCCAGTACTTC. Its translation: CASRDQKETQYF.

The chain has TRBV10-3 and TRBJ1-1, with a tentative D call TRBD1 (5 bases). CDR3 length: 12 amino acids. Germline CDR1 is ENHRY and CDR2 is SYGVKD. The V and J ends lost 11 bases and 1 base respectively, with 11 bases between them. CDR3 sequence (DNA): TGTGCCGCCCAGACAGCGAACACTGAAGCTTTCTTT. Translation: CAAQTANTEAFF.

In DNA, the CDR3 is TGTGCCAGCAGCCCGAACCGGGACCAGTTCTACGAGCAGTACTTC. It yields the protein CASSPNRDQFYEQYF. The V and J genes are TRBV11-2 and TRBJ2-7; possibly TRBD1 or TRBD2 for D (5 bases each). The germline CDR1 and CDR2 sequences are SGHAT and FQNNGV. The CDR3 contains 15 residues. The V and J ends lost 5 bases and 3 bases respectively, with 17 bases between them. Combining the CDR3 with reference TRBV11-2 and TRBJ2-7 gives the whole variable domain EAGVAQSPRYKIIEKRQSVAFWCNPISGHATLYWYQQILGQGPKLLIQFQNNGVVDDSQLPKDRFSAERLKGVDSTLKIQPAKLEDSAVYLCASSPNRDQFYEQYFGPGTRLTVT.

This clone is medium-sized in the sample. The CDR3 is CASKKRRNTGELFF. CDR3 DNA sequence: TGTGCCAGCAAAAAGCGGAGAAACACCGGGGAGCTGTTTTTT. V usage is TRBV6-5 and J usage is TRBJ2-2; D may be TRBD2 (5 bases). This CDR3 spans 14 amino acids. The germline CDR1 and CDR2 sequences are MNHEY and SVGAGI. V dropped 7 bases and J dropped 2 bases, with 11 bases sitting between them.

The chain joins TRBV7-2 to TRBJ1-5; D is unresolved. Germline CDR1 is SGHTA and CDR2 is FQGNSA. This CDR3 has 16 amino acids. The V and J ends lost 1 base and 3 bases respectively, with 13 bases between them. The CDR3 is CASSLEGGWANQPQHF. DNA for the CDR3: TGTGCCAGCAGCTTAGAAGGAGGGTGGGCCAATCAGCCCCAGCATTTT.

This clone was observed a handful of times. V and J are TRBV5-1 and TRBJ1-4; D unresolved. CDR1 and CDR2 from the germline V gene are SGHRS and YFSETQ. The CDR3 totals 12 residues. Trimming shortened V by 3 bases and J by 5 bases, and 5 bases separated the two germline ends. CDR3 region: CASSSANEKLFF. The CDR3, as DNA: TGCGCCAGCAGCTCCGCAAATGAAAAACTGTTTTTT.

The rearrangement joins TRBV9 to TRBJ2-7, with TRBD1 matching over 8 bases. CDR3 length: 16 residues. From germline, CDR1 is SGDLS and CDR2 YYNGEE. V dropped 4 bases and J dropped 0; count of bases not matched to a gene: 9. CDR3 in amino acids: CASSPSTGVGSYEQYF. CDR3 DNA sequence: TGTGCCAGCAGCCCCTCGACAGGGGTTGGCTCCTACGAGCAGTACTTC.

This clone was detected a few times. V usage is TRBV5-6 and J usage is TRBJ2-5; D ambiguous. Looked up from germline, CDR1 is SGHDT and CDR2 is YYEEEE. The CDR3 consists of 14 residues. V was shortened by 5 bases and J by 0 bases, with 11 bases between the two germline ends. The CDR3, as DNA: TGTGCCAGCAGAATGTCGGCAGACCAAGAGACCCAGTACTTC. It encodes CASRMSADQETQYF.

This clone was recorded a few times. The chain joins TRBV7-2 to TRBJ2-1, with 11 bases matching TRBD2. The V and J ends lost 0 bases and 10 bases, in that order; junction bases with no gene match: 8. In germline, CDR1 is SGHTA, CDR2 FQGNSA. CDR3 size: 16 residues. The CDR3 here is CASSLAFSGRVAEQFF. CDR3 nucleotide sequence: TGTGCCAGCAGCTTAGCGTTTAGCGGGAGGGTGGCGGAGCAGTTCTTC.

V is TRBV10-3 and J is TRBJ2-4; D perhaps matches TRBD1 (5 bases). V lost 3 bases and J 0 bases, leaving 9 bases between the germline ends. The CDR3 runs 15 residues. CDR1 is ENHRY and CDR2 is SYGVKD in the germline V gene. CDR3 in DNA: TGTGCCATCAGTGACTCGACAGTAGCCAAAAACATTCAGTACTTC. This sequence encodes CAISDSTVAKNIQYF.

The genes are TRBV11-2 and TRBJ1-2; no clear D gene. The CDR3 is 14 residues long. With 5 bases removed from V and 5 bases from J, the gap between germline ends came to 15 bases. Germline V gene lookup returns CDR1 SGHAT and CDR2 FQNNGV. The CDR3 nucleotides read TGTGCCAGCAGCCGCCCCGGGCAGGATTATGGCTACACCTTC. Translation gives CASSRPGQDYGYTF.

The chain employs TRBV10-1 and TRBJ1-1; maybe TRBD1 (6 bases). Germline CDR1 WNHNN, CDR2 SYGVQD (reference sequence). V was pared by 2 bases and J by 1 base, with 11 bases between. CDR3 size: 15 residues. The DNA for the CDR3 is TGCGCCAGCAGTGAGGAAAAGGGGGAGAACACTGAAGCTTTCTTT. This translates into CASSEEKGENTEAFF.

CDR3 bases: TGTGCCAGTAGTACCCCCGGAACACGCAATCAGCCCCAGCATTTT. It yields the protein CASSTPGTRNQPQHF. The chain combines TRBV19 with TRBJ1-5, with D hard to call. Germline CDR1 reads LNHDA; CDR2 reads SQIVND (reference sequence). This CDR3 is 15 amino acids long. V was clipped by 4 bases and J by 2 bases, with 12 bases between them.